This T cell receptor (beta chain) was captured in a study of cytomegalovirus exposure and HLA in healthy donors. About the study: Falling in the Caucasian-associated ancestry cluster were approximately 84% of about 400 genotyped donors.

Primers included in the PCR were 60 Vbeta and 13 Jbeta primers. Produced via immunoSEQ multiplex PCR; TCRdb's table is partial and in-frame only. The listing contains about 88,000 clones. Study observations and caveats: Across donors, sequencing depth was assumed by presence/absence analyses to be roughly uniform. In an earlier analysis, in approximately 630 donors, most V segments appeared productive either ~87% or ~30% of the time.

V gave up 5 bases and J gave up 3 bases; unmatched junction bases: 2. CDR3 length equals 13 residues. Germline assignment: CDR1 SSHAT and CDR2 FNYEAQ (reference sequence). A note on this clone: Antigen: not known.

Sequencing used PBMCs. The receptor was derived from a girl aged 10-17 years in good health and CMV-seropositive. V and J are TRBV7-7 and TRBJ2-5; 8 bases match TRBD1. CDR3 sequence (DNA): TGTGCCAGCAGCGCGACAGGGGAAGAGACCCAGTACTTC. Amino acids: CASSATGEETQYF.